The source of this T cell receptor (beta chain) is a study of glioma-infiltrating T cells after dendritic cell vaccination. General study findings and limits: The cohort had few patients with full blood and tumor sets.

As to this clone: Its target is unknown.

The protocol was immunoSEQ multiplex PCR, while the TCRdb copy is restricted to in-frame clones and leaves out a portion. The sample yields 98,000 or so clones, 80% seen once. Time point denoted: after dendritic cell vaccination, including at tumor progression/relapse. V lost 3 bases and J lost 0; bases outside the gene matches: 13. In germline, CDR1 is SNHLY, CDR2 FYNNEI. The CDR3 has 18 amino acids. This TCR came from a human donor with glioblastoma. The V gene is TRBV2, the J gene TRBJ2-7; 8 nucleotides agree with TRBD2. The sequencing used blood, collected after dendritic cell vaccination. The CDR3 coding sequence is TGTGCCAGCAGTGAGGGGACTAGGGACACGATAAGCTCCTACGAGCAGTACTTC. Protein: CASSEGTRDTISSYEQYF.